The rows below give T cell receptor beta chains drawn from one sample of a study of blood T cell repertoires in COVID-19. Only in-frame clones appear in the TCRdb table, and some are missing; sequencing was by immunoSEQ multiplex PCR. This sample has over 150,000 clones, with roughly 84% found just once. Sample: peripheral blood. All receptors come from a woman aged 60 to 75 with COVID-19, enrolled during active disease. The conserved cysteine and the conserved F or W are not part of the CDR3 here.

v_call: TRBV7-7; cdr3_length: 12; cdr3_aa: ASSPHRTSSEQY
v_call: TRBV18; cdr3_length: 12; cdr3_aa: ASSPSRQNTEAF
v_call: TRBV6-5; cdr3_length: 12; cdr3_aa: ASSYSGQGYGYT
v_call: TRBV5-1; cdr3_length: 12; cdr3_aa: ASSSGQANEKLF
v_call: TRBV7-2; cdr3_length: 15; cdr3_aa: ASSLAGGHWGNQPQH
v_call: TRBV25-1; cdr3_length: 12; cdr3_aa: ASTGTSGPGELF
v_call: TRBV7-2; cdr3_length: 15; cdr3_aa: ASSFALASGGANTQY
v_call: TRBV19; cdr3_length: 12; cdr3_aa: ASLGGGPYNEQF
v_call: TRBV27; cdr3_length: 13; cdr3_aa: ASSSPSPPRGGYT
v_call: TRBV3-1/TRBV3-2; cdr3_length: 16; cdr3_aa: ASSLSRLGTGWNTEAF
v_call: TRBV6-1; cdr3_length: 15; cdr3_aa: ASSDVRAGGIRAGYT
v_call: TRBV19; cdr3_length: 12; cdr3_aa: ASTPQGTNEKLF
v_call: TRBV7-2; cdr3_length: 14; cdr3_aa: ASSSITGTGLETQY
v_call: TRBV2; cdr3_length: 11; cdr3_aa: ASTYGRGREQY
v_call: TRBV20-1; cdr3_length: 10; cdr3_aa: SASRLQETQY
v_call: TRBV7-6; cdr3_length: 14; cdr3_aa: ASSLGGQGAGNTIY
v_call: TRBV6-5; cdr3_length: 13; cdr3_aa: ASSLREGAYNEQF
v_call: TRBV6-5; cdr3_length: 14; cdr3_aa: ASSYSVGGGDEKLF
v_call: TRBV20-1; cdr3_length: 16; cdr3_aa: SASLPGLAGGLRDTQY
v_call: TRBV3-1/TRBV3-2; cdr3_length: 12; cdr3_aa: ASSHKAGGAAQY
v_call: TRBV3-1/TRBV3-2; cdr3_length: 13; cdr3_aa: ASSQQVGGLNTQY
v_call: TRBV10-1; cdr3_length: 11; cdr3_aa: ASSESGRGSLF
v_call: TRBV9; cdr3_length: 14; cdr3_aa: ASSVAGQGVGSPLH
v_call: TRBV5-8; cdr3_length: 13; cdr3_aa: ASSRGRTGVDTQY
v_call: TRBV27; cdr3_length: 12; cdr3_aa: ASGVAGGTDTQY
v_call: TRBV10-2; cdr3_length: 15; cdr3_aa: ASSESGLGLSTDTQY
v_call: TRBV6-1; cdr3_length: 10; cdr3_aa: ASSELNQPQH
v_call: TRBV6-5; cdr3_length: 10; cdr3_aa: ASSKDSYEQY